Listed below are T cell receptor beta chains from one sample, sequenced in a study of blood T cell repertoires in COVID-19. Repertoires were generated with immunoSEQ multiplex PCR, while TCRdb's copy carries only in-frame clones and drops some. The repertoire has about 13,000 clones, 80% to 90% of them found once; the top ten carry 4.5% to 6%. Sequences were obtained from peripheral blood. These receptors came from a human donor in a cohort sampled during active COVID-19. CDR3s include the opening cysteine and the closing phenylalanine or tryptophan. D genes are given only for firm matches. The listing skips clone size in some rows; elsewhere it reads once, few, many or a size class.

CDR3 protein	CDR3 DNA	V gene	J gene	clone size	D gene
CASSQTSGLSYEQYF	TGTGCCAGCAGTCAGACTAGCGGACTCTCCTACGAGCAGTACTTC	TRBV27	TRBJ2-7	few	TRBD2
CASSYPRTGVNEQFF	TGTGCCAGCAGTTACCCCAGAACAGGGGTCAATGAGCAGTTCTTC	TRBV6-5	TRBJ2-1	NA	TRBD1
CASSLGGRPEAFF	TGTGCCAGCAGCCTGGGAGGGAGGCCTGAAGCTTTCTTT	TRBV6-5	TRBJ1-1	NA	NA
CASSPSPGSGGGNTIYF	TGTGCCAGCTCACCCTCACCCGGATCGGGGGGAGGAAACACCATATATTTT	TRBV18	TRBJ1-3	NA	NA
CASSLTVQPQHF	TGTGCCAGCAGCTTGACAGTTCAGCCCCAGCATTTT	TRBV28	TRBJ1-5	once	NA
CASSRSNRGSNTGELFF	TGTGCCAGCAGTCGTTCAAACAGGGGTTCGAACACCGGGGAGCTGTTTTTT	TRBV27	TRBJ2-2	NA	TRBD1
CASSKGQTSTNEKLFF	TGTGCCAGCAGTAAGGGACAGACTTCAACTAATGAAAAACTGTTTTTT	TRBV7-2	TRBJ1-4	NA	TRBD1
CSVAVSSSYNEQFF	TGCAGCGTTGCTGTCTCGAGCTCCTACAATGAGCAGTTCTTC	TRBV29-1	TRBJ2-1	NA	NA
CASSPGQVRVGGYTF	TGTGCCAGCAGTCCGGGACAGGTCCGCGTCGGTGGCTACACCTTC	TRBV6-5	TRBJ1-2	NA	TRBD1
CASSSRDRGPLNYGYTF	TGTGCCAGCAGCTCCCGGGACAGGGGCCCTCTAAACTATGGCTACACCTTC	TRBV7-2	TRBJ1-2	NA	TRBD1
CASSPGTSGRVSSTDTQYF	TGCGCCAGCAGCCCGGGGACTAGCGGGAGAGTTTCTAGCACAGATACGCAGTATTTT	TRBV5-1	TRBJ2-3	NA	TRBD2
CSVDPGGRETQYF	TGCAGCGTTGATCCCGGGGGTCGAGAGACCCAGTACTTC	TRBV29-1	TRBJ2-5	NA	NA
CASSLTGPGQGAGELFF	TGCGCCAGCAGCTTGACTGGGCCGGGACAGGGGGCCGGGGAGCTGTTTTTT	TRBV5-1	TRBJ2-2	NA	TRBD1
CASPEGAGQSF	TGTGCCAGCCCCGAGGGGGCAGGACAGTCCTTC	TRBV6-5	TRBJ2-7	NA	TRBD1
CASSPAGLAGVRAYEQYF	TGTGCCAGCAGCCCGGCGGGACTAGCGGGAGTGAGGGCCTACGAGCAGTACTTC	TRBV6-2/TRBV6-3	TRBJ2-7	NA	TRBD2
CASSSRTGTLYTDTQYF	TGTGCCAGCAGTTCAAGGACAGGGACTCTATACACAGATACGCAGTATTTT	TRBV28	TRBJ2-3	NA	TRBD1
CASSLKTGGLVEQFF	TGTGCCAGCAGCCTCAAGACAGGGGGTTTGGTTGAGCAGTTCTTC	TRBV2	TRBJ2-1	NA	TRBD1
CASSQGLLGEQFF	TGTGCCAGCAGCCAGGGACTACTCGGTGAGCAGTTCTTC	TRBV3-1/TRBV3-2	TRBJ2-1	NA	TRBD2
CASSSRVAGGYNEQFF	TGCGCCAGCAGCTCCCGCGTGGCGGGAGGGTACAATGAGCAGTTCTTC	TRBV5-1	TRBJ2-1	NA	TRBD2
CASSLTSGSLYEQYF	TGTGCCAGCAGTTTGACTAGCGGGAGTCTCTACGAGCAGTACTTC	TRBV6-2/TRBV6-3	TRBJ2-7	once	TRBD2
CATSPPGGTDTQYF	TGTGCCACCAGTCCCCCCGGGGGGACAGATACGCAGTATTTT	TRBV24-1	TRBJ2-3	NA	TRBD2
CASSLGTGVDEQYF	TGTGCCAGCAGCTTAGGGACAGGGGTCGACGAGCAGTACTTC	TRBV7-6	TRBJ2-7	NA	TRBD1
CASRPERFSNTGELFF	TGTGCCAGCAGGCCCGAGAGATTCTCGAACACCGGGGAGCTGTTTTTT	TRBV28	TRBJ2-2	once	NA
CASSAGGYSDTQYF	TGTGCCAGCAGCGCAGGGGGGTACTCAGATACGCAGTATTTT	TRBV9	TRBJ2-3	NA	NA
CASSSLAGGPYEQYF	TGTGCCAGCAGTTCTCTAGCGGGAGGGCCGTACGAGCAGTACTTC	TRBV28	TRBJ2-7	NA	TRBD2
CASMWPSYEQYF	TGTGCCAGCATGTGGCCCTCCTACGAGCAGTACTTC	TRBV6-5	TRBJ2-7	few	NA
CASSPGRMGVNYGYTF	TGTGCCAGCTCACCAGGGAGAATGGGCGTGAACTATGGCTACACCTTC	TRBV18	TRBJ1-2	NA	NA
CASRMGTVSNEQFF	TGTGCCAGCAGGATGGGGACAGTCTCCAATGAGCAGTTCTTC	TRBV25-1	TRBJ2-1	NA	TRBD1
CASRTGTFPEAFF	TGTGCCAGCAGAACCGGGACATTCCCTGAAGCTTTCTTT	TRBV27	TRBJ1-1	NA	NA
CASSPGLAENTGELFF	TGTGCCAGCAGTCCGGGACTAGCGGAAAACACCGGGGAGCTGTTTTTT	TRBV11-1	TRBJ2-2	NA	TRBD2
CASSILSYEQYF	TGTGCCAGCAGCATACTGAGCTACGAGCAGTACTTC	TRBV2	TRBJ2-7	few	NA
CASHESNYGYTF	TGTGCCAGCCACGAGAGTAACTATGGCTACACCTTC	TRBV28	TRBJ1-2	NA	NA
CASSRTGGGLNEQFF	TGTGCCAGCAGCCGGACAGGGGGGGGACTCAATGAGCAGTTCTTC	TRBV4-2	TRBJ2-1	NA	TRBD1
CASSDLAGASEQYF	TGTGCCAGCAGTGACCTGGCGGGAGCGTCTGAGCAGTACTTC	TRBV6-2/TRBV6-3	TRBJ2-7	NA	TRBD2
CATSDSGHSNQPQHF	TGTGCCACCAGTGATTCGGGACATAGCAATCAGCCCCAGCATTTT	TRBV24-1	TRBJ1-5	NA	NA
CASSLGGNYGYTF	TGTGCCAGCAGTTTGGGAGGGAACTATGGCTACACCTTC	TRBV28	TRBJ1-2	NA	NA
CASSVDPTGNEKLFF	TGTGCCAGCAGCGTTGACCCAACAGGAAATGAAAAACTGTTTTTT	TRBV9	TRBJ1-4	NA	NA
CAWANQGTAADTQYF	TGTGCCTGGGCTAATCAGGGGACGGCCGCAGATACGCAGTATTTT	TRBV30	TRBJ2-3	NA	NA
CASRPGQGASPLHF	TGTGCCAGCAGGCCGGGACAGGGGGCTTCACCCCTCCACTTT	TRBV2	TRBJ1-6	NA	TRBD1
CASAGPTPLRTYEQYF	TGTGCCAGCGCGGGCCCAACCCCCCTTAGGACCTACGAGCAGTACTTC	TRBV2	TRBJ2-7	NA	NA
CASSAQGFSGNTIYF	TGCGCCAGCAGCGCCCAGGGATTCTCTGGAAACACCATATATTTT	TRBV5-1	TRBJ1-3	NA	NA
CASSMTSDSSYNEQFF	TGTGCCAGCAGCATGACTAGCGACAGCTCCTACAATGAGCAGTTCTTC	TRBV7-3	TRBJ2-1	NA	TRBD2
CASSQDIRQPQHF	TGTGCCAGCAGCCAAGATATTCGGCAGCCCCAGCATTTT	TRBV3-1/TRBV3-2	TRBJ1-5	once	NA
CASRAGDSSYF	TGTGCCAGCAGGGCCGGCGACAGTAGCTACTTC	TRBV7-2	TRBJ2-4	NA	NA
CASSYRRQATHTEAFF	TGTGCCAGCAGTTACCGGAGACAGGCGACACACACTGAAGCTTTCTTT	TRBV6-6	TRBJ1-1	NA	NA
CATADDRVGSDTQYF	TGTGCCACCGCCGATGACAGGGTGGGGTCAGATACGCAGTATTTT	TRBV19	TRBJ2-3	NA	TRBD1
CAWGQKETQYF	TGTGCCTGGGGTCAGAAAGAGACCCAGTACTTC	TRBV30	TRBJ2-5	few	NA
CASSLVGTSGASTDTQYF	TGTGCCAGCAGCTTAGTGGGTACTAGCGGAGCTAGCACAGATACGCAGTATTTT	TRBV11-2	TRBJ2-3	once	TRBD2
CASSIAAIRLEEKETQYF	TGTGCCAGTAGTATAGCGGCCATCCGGCTCGAGGAGAAAGAGACCCAGTACTTC	TRBV19	TRBJ2-5	NA	NA
CASSLLSGRAYF	TGTGCCAGCAGCCTCCTTAGCGGGAGGGCGTACTTC	TRBV28	TRBJ2-7	NA	TRBD2
CASSVDVGVGTDTQYF	TGTGCCAGCAGCGTAGACGTGGGAGTGGGCACAGATACGCAGTATTTT	TRBV9	TRBJ2-3	NA	NA
CASSLEATGSGNTIYF	TGTGCCAGCAGCCTTGAGGCGACAGGGTCTGGAAACACCATATATTTT	TRBV4-2	TRBJ1-3	NA	TRBD1
CASSSAFGGSEAFF	TGTGCCAGCAGCTCTGCCTTTGGGGGCTCTGAAGCTTTCTTT	TRBV11-2	TRBJ1-1	NA	NA
CASSDRGQGGTQYF	TGTGCCAGTAGTGACAGGGGGCAAGGAGGTACGCAGTATTTT	TRBV19	TRBJ2-3	NA	TRBD1
CSARTGELFF	TGCAGTGCGCGTACCGGGGAGCTGTTTTTT	TRBV20-1	TRBJ2-2	NA	NA